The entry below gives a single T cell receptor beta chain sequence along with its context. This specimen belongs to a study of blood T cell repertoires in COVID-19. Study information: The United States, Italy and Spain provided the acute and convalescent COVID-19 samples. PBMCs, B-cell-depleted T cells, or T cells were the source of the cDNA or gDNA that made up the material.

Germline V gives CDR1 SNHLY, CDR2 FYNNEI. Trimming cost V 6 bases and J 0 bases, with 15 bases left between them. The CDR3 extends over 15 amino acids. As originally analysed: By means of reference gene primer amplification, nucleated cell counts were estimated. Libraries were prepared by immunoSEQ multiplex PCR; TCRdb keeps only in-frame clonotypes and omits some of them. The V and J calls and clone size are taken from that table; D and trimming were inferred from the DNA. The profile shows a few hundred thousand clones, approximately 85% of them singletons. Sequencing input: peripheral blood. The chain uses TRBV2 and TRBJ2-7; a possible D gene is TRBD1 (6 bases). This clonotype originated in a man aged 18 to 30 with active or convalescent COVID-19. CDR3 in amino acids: CASRYRVPSSYEQYF. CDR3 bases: TGTGCCAGCAGATACAGGGTCCCAAGCTCCTACGAGCAGTACTTC. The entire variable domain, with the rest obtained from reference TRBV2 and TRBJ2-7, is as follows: EPEVTQTPSHQVTQMGQEVILRCVPISNHLYFYWYRQILGQKVEFLVSFYNNEISEKSEIFDDQFSVERPDGSNFTLKIRSTKLEDSAMYFCASRYRVPSSYEQYFGPGTRLTVT.